This is a list of T cell receptor beta chains from one sample in a study of T cells in tuberculosis. Some clones are missing from TCRdb's copy, which holds only in-frame ones; the method was immunoSEQ multiplex PCR. Here the sample spans about 59,000 clones, approximately 80% being singletons. Sequenced material: CD1b-GMM tetramer-negative cells sorted from PBMCs. Receptors originate from an adult woman with latent tuberculosis. The CDR3 runs from the conserved cysteine through the conserved F or W. The D gene is left open where the match is weak. Clone size is not always given. Where it is, it says once, few, many or a class for expanded clones.

abundance | j_gene | v_gene | d_gene | CDR3aa | CDR3nt
- | TRBJ2-7 | TRBV28 | TRBD1 | CASSFRDRDRGEQYF | TGTGCCAGCAGTTTTCGGGACAGGGACCGTGGGGAGCAGTACTTC
- | TRBJ1-5 | TRBV7-9 | - | CASSLSGNQPQHF | TGTGCCAGCAGCTTATCGGGTAATCAGCCCCAGCATTTT
- | TRBJ1-2 | TRBV6-1 | - | CASTELSNYGYTF | TGTGCCAGCACCGAGCTTTCTAACTATGGCTACACCTTC
- | TRBJ2-3 | TRBV7-2 | TRBD1 | CASSFTGVASTDTQYF | TGTGCCAGCAGCTTTACAGGGGTCGCTAGCACAGATACGCAGTATTTT
once | TRBJ2-5 | TRBV5-6 | TRBD2 | CASSLVGGGPGETQYF | TGTGCCAGCAGCTTGGTCGGGGGAGGGCCGGGAGAGACCCAGTACTTC
- | TRBJ1-1 | TRBV6-5 | - | CASSYDRTEAFF | TGTGCCAGCAGTTACGACAGGACTGAAGCTTTCTTT
- | TRBJ2-1 | TRBV7-9 | - | CASRSIRDKSYNEQFF | TGTGCCAGCAGATCAATCCGGGACAAATCCTACAATGAGCAGTTCTTC
- | TRBJ2-1 | TRBV6-1 | - | CASSETSWGGEQFF | TGTGCCAGCAGTGAAACTAGCTGGGGCGGTGAGCAGTTCTTC
- | TRBJ2-1 | TRBV11-2 | TRBD2 | CASSRPSGRGNEQFF | TGTGCCAGCAGCCGTCCTAGCGGGAGGGGTAATGAGCAGTTCTTC
- | TRBJ2-5 | TRBV7-9 | - | CASSPTQAETQYF | TGTGCCAGCAGCCCGACCCAGGCGGAGACCCAGTACTTC
- | TRBJ2-1 | TRBV7-2 | TRBD1 | CASSGQGGDEQFF | TGTGCCAGCAGCGGACAGGGTGGGGATGAGCAGTTCTTC
- | TRBJ1-5 | TRBV19 | TRBD1 | CASRDRGYQPQHF | TGTGCCAGTAGGGACAGGGGGTATCAGCCCCAGCATTTT
- | TRBJ2-5 | TRBV15 | - | CATTQRSSRETQYF | TGTGCCACCACCCAAAGGTCTAGCCGGGAGACCCAGTACTTC
- | TRBJ2-5 | TRBV7-9 | - | CASSSMAGSQETQYF | TGTGCCAGCAGTTCTATGGCGGGGAGCCAAGAGACCCAGTACTTC
- | TRBJ1-2 | TRBV5-4 | - | CASSLDGRVTVYGYTF | TGTGCCAGCAGCTTGGACGGCAGGGTAACGGTCTATGGCTACACCTTC
- | TRBJ2-1 | TRBV6-6 | TRBD2 | CASSQSGNKGNEQFF | TGTGCCAGCAGTCAGAGCGGGAACAAAGGCAATGAGCAGTTCTTC
- | TRBJ2-7 | TRBV6-5 | - | CASRPRGVSYEQYF | TGTGCCAGCAGGCCACGGGGTGTCTCCTACGAGCAGTACTTC
- | TRBJ1-2 | TRBV19 | - | CASISLGGNNYGYTF | TGTGCCAGCATTTCCTTAGGGGGAAATAACTATGGCTACACCTTC
- | TRBJ2-3 | TRBV19 | TRBD2 | CASKLAGGPGDTQYF | TGTGCCAGTAAGCTAGCGGGAGGGCCGGGGGATACGCAGTATTTT
- | TRBJ2-5 | TRBV7-8 | TRBD2 | CASSLMRGGQETQYF | TGTGCCAGCAGCTTAATGCGGGGGGGCCAAGAGACCCAGTACTTC
few | TRBJ1-5 | TRBV5-6 | TRBD1 | CASSTGTGYQPQHF | TGTGCCAGCAGCACCGGGACAGGGTATCAGCCCCAGCATTTT
- | TRBJ1-1 | TRBV6-5 | - | CASMRNTEAFF | TGTGCCAGCATGAGGAACACTGAAGCTTTCTTT
- | TRBJ2-5 | TRBV6-5 | - | CASSYQGLKTQYF | TGTGCCAGCAGTTACCAGGGATTAAAGACCCAGTACTTC